There are a few counts of the clone carrying this T cell receptor beta chain. This record belongs to a study of blood T cell repertoires in COVID-19. Study-level information: COVID-19 samples from acute and convalescent phases originated in the United States, Italy and Spain. PBMCs, B-cell-depleted T cells, or T cells were the source of the cDNA or gDNA that made up the material.

Trimming stripped 4 bases from V and 1 base from J, with 10 bases between. Germline V gene sequence: CDR1 KGHSH, CDR2 LQKENI. The length of the CDR3 is 14 residues. The authors' processing: Reference gene primer amplification in the assay estimated nucleated cell counts. Repertoires were generated with immunoSEQ multiplex PCR, while TCRdb's copy carries only in-frame clones and drops some. That table gives V, J and clone size, and the DNA gave D and trimming. The sample carries about 270,000 clones, approximately 77% recorded once. Sequencing was done on a sample of peripheral blood. The V call is TRBV18, the J call TRBJ1-1; D ambiguous. The receptor's source is a woman aged 18-35 years with acute or convalescent COVID-19. This chain's CDR3 is CASSLITRNTEAFF. In DNA, the CDR3 is TGTGCCAGCTCACTAATCACAAGGAACACTGAAGCTTTCTTT.